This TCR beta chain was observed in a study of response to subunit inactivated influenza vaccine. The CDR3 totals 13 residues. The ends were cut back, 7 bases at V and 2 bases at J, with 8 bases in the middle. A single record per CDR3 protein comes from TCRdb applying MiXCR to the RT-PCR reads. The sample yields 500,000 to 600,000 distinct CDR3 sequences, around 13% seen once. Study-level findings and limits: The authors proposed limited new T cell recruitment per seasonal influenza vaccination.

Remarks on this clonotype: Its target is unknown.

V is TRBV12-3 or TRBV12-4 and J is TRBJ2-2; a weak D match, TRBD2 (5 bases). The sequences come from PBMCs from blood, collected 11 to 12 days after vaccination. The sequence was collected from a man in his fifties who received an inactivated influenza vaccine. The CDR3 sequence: CASKGSNTGELFF. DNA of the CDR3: TGTGCCAGCAAAGGGAGCAACACCGGGGAGCTGTTTTTT.